A single T cell receptor beta chain is shown here with its context. Its binding antigen is unknown. No qualities accompany the bases; no much larger clone lies one base away. The time point label corresponds to: peripheral blood 6 weeks after treatment start. The cohort comprised 25 to 30 patients with locally advanced or metastatic urothelial carcinoma treated at Memorial Sloan Kettering on a trial protocol. Peripheral blood mononuclear cells were collected from each patient pretreatment and during treatment, giving between 1 and 8 total time points per patient. The Qiagen DNeasy Blood extraction kit was used to purify genomic DNA from total PBMCs and from tumor samples. PBMCs were collected pretreatment and during treatment and were isolated and stored as previously described. Trimming removed 2 bases from V and 6 bases from J, leaving 13 bases between the germline ends. According to the germline V gene, CDR1 reads MNHEY and CDR2 reads SVGAGI. Including cysteine and phenylalanine, the CDR3 has 15 amino acids. Only the CDR3 part of the read is kept: 45 bases, read in frame from the first base.

To estimate absolute template abundance from read counts, synthetic TCR analog templates were spiked into each PCR. The immunoSEQ assay was used to amplify TCRbeta CDR3 regions from genomic DNA with bias-controlled V and J gene primers. Rearranged TCRbeta segments were sequenced at approximately 20X coverage. Regarding the original processing steps: Sequencing errors were corrected by clustering, and CDR3s were annotated against IMGT so that V, D and J genes could be assigned. Only productive TCRbeta rearrangements were used in downstream analyses, excluding out-of-frame or stop-codon sequences. Clonality was calculated as one minus the Shannon entropy normalized by the log of the number of unique productive sequences. Clones differing between time points or between blood and tumor were identified using Fisher's exact test with Benjamini-Hochberg correction, with an adjusted p below 0.01 applied as the threshold. What TCRdb holds here is the immuneACCESS table cut down to in-frame rearrangements. Part of the clones is not present; checked against another copy, under half of the missing clones reflect an unresolved V gene, and the others are unexplained. That table supplies the V and J calls and clone size; D and trimming were determined from the DNA. The sample profile shows 72,000 or so clones; about nine tenths of them were found once. Around 11% of the sample belongs to the ten largest clones.

The sample originates from a study of PD-L1 blockade in urothelial cancer (dated by TCRdb to the late 2010s). A note on the overall study: All patients started therapy in the mid-2010s and received atezolizumab 1,200 mg intravenously every 3 weeks. About 90% of the roughly 29 patients were identified as males with urothelial cancer of bladder origin, and a prior smoking history was reported by 18 of 29 patients. An ECOG performance status of 0 or 1 was recorded for the patients, and 0 to 3 prior chemotherapy regimens had been received by the patients. Blood samples were analyzed 3 weeks after the start of treatment (second dose) and 6 weeks after the start of treatment. Blood samples gave median yields of roughly 150,000 T cells and 80,000 or so unique TCRs, along with a median clonality of 0.080. The study, an exploratory multi-omic analysis, examined somatic, immune and clinical correlates of response to PD-L1 blockade with atezolizumab in urothelial cancer. Pretreatment tumor samples and matched peripheral blood, collected serially before and after atezolizumab treatment, underwent TCR sequencing. Durable clinical benefit was defined as progression-free survival longer than 6 months, and TCR features were also tested against progression-free and overall survival. In the same patients who had TCR sequencing, pretreatment tumors also underwent whole exome sequencing and RNA sequencing. Roughly 10 patients reached durable clinical benefit, while 15 to 20 patients did not. Pretreatment blood TCR-seq was available for about 27 patients, at least one posttreatment blood collection was obtained for about 25 patients, and tumor TCR-seq was available for about 25 patients. General findings and caveats noted by the study authors: Because the sample size was small (n ≈ 30) and many of the analyses were exploratory, the results are meant to be hypothesis-generating. At 3 weeks after the start of treatment, tumor-associated TCR clones in peripheral blood had expanded more in patients with durable benefit (n of about 21, p = 0.022). Improved progression-free and overall survival was associated with having pretreatment peripheral blood TCR clonality below the median.

This specimen consisted of PBMCs, obtained around atezolizumab (anti-PD-L1) treatment. The sequence joins TRBV6-5 to TRBJ1-4; the D segment could be TRBD1, given 5 matching bases. The source is a man aged 55 to 70 with urothelial cancer. Here is the DNA: TGTGCCAGCAGTTACGCGGGGGGGGAATATGAAAAACTGTTTTTT. Its protein product is CASSYAGGEYEKLFF.